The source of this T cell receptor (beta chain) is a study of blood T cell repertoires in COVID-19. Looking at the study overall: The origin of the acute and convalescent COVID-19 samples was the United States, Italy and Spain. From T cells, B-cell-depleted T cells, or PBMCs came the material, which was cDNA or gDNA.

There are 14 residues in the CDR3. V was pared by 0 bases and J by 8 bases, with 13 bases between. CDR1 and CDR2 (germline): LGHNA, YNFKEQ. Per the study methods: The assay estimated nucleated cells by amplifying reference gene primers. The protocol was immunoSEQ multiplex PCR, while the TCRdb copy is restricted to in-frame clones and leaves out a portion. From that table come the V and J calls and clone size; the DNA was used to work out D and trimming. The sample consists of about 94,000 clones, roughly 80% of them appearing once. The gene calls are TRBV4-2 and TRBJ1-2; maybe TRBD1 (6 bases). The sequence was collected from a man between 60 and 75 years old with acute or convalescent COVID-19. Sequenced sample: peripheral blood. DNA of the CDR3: TGTGCCAGCAGCCAAGATTTCGCAGGGGACGGCTACACCTTC. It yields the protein CASSQDFAGDGYTF.